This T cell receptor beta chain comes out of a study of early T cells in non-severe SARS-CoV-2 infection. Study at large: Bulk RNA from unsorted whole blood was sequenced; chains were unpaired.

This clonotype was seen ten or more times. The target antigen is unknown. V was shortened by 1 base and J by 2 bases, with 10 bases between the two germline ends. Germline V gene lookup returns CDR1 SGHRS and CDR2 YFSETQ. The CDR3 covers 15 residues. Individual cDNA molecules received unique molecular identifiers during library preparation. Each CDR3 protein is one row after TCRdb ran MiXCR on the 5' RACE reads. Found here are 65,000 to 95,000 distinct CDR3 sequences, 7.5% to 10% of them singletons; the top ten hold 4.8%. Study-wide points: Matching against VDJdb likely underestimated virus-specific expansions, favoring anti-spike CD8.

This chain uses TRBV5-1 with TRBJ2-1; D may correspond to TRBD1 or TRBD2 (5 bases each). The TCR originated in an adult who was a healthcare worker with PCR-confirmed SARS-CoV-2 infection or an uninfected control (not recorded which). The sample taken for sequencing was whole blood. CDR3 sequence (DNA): TGCGCCAGCAGCTTGCCGGGACCCGCCTACAATGAGCAGTTCTTC. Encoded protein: CASSLPGPAYNEQFF.